The 6 T cell receptor beta chains below all came from one sample that was sequenced in a study of cytomegalovirus exposure and HLA in healthy donors. Libraries were prepared by immunoSEQ multiplex PCR; TCRdb keeps only in-frame clonotypes and omits some of them. The sample records about 160,000 clones, nearly 90% being singletons. Sequenced sample: PBMCs. The receptors here all came from a woman aged 18-35 years in good health and CMV-seropositive.

The chain has TRBV14 and TRBJ2-1; TRBD2 matches 9 bases. This CDR3 is built from 15 residues. After removal of 4 bases from V and 10 bases from J, the junction contained 11 bases not matched to a gene. Looked up from germline, CDR1 is SGHDN and CDR2 is FVKESK. This chain's CDR3 is CASSPLGSGSKEQFF. Here the CDR3 DNA reads TGTGCCAGCAGCCCCCTGGGTAGCGGGAGCAAGGAGCAGTTCTTC.

This chain links TRBV20-1 with TRBJ2-7; weak D call: TRBD1 (5 bases). Per the germline V gene, CDR1 is DFQATT and CDR2 is SNEGSKA (reference sequence). V was trimmed by 0 bases and J by 6 bases, leaving 6 bases between them. The CDR3 totals 11 residues. For the CDR3, the DNA is TGCAGTGCTAGAGACAGGGCCGAGCAGTACTTC. It specifies CSARDRAEQYF.

The genes are TRBV5-6 and TRBJ2-3, with TRBD1 matching 9 bases. With V trimmed by 4 bases and J by 4 bases, 4 bases remained unmatched. The CDR3 covers 14 residues. CDR1 is SGHDT and CDR2 is YYEEEE in the germline V gene. For the CDR3, the DNA is TGTGCCAGCAGCCCCCGGACAGGGGCAGATACGCAGTATTTT. Amino acids: CASSPRTGADTQYF.

The table lists this clone with a count of one. DNA of the CDR3: TGTGCCAGCAGCTACGGACTTGCCTACGAGCAGTACTTC. Its translation: CASSYGLAYEQYF. V and J are TRBV7-9 and TRBJ2-7, with TRBD2 as a possible D gene (5 bases). CDR1 SEHNR and CDR2 FQNEAQ come from the germline V gene (reference sequence). The ends were cut back, 4 bases at V and 2 bases at J, with 9 bases in the middle. This CDR3 region has 13 residues.

This chain joins TRBV2 and TRBJ1-2, with no clear D. Germline CDR1 reads SNHLY; CDR2 reads FYNNEI. The ends were cut back, 7 bases at V and 4 bases at J, with 19 bases in the middle. CDR3 length: 15 residues. CDR3 sequence (DNA): TGTGCCAGCAATTCGGTAACCTTCACCCGCTATGGCTACACCTTC. Encoded protein: CASNSVTFTRYGYTF. The variable domain in full, with the rest retrieved from reference TRBV2 and TRBJ1-2, is EPEVTQTPSHQVTQMGQEVILRCVPISNHLYFYWYRQILGQKVEFLVSFYNNEISEKSEIFDDQFSVERPDGSNFTLKIRSTKLEDSAMYFCASNSVTFTRYGYTFGSGTRLTVV.

The chain carries TRBV5-1 and TRBJ2-7, with 7 bases identical to TRBD1. CDR1 SGHRS and CDR2 YFSETQ come from the germline V gene. CDR3 size: 15 residues. Trimming at V came to 1 base and at J to 1 base, leaving 5 bases not matched to a gene. The CDR3 sequence is CASSLWDSLSYEQYF. The CDR3 nucleotides read TGCGCCAGCAGCTTGTGGGACAGCTTATCCTACGAGCAGTACTTC.